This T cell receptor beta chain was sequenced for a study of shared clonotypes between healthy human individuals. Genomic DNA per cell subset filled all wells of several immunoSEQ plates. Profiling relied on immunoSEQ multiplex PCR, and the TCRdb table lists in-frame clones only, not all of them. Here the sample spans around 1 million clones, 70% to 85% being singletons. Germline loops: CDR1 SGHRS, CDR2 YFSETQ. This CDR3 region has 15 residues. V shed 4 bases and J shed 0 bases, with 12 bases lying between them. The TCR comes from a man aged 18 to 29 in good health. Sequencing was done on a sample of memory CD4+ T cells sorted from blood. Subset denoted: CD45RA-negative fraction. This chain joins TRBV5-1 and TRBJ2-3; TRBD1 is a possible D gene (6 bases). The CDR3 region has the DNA TGCGCCAGCAGCAGGGGGAAGGGTAGCACAGATACGCAGTATTTT. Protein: CASSRGKGSTDTQYF.